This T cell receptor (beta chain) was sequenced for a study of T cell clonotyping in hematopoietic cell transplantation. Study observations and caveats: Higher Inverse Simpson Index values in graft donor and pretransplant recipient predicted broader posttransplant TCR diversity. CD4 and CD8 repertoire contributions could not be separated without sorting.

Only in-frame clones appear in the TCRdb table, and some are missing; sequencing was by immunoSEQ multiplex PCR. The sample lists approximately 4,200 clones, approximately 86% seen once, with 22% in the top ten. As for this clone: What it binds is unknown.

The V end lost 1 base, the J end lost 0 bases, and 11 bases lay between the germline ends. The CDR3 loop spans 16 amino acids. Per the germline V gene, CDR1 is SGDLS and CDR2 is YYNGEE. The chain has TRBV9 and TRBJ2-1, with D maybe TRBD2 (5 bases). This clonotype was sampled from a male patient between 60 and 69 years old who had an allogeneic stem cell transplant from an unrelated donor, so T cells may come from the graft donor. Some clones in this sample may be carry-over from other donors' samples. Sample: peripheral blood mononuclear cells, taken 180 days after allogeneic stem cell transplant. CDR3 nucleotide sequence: TGTGCCAGCAGCGTATCTAGCCATAGCTCCTACAATGAGCAGTTCTTC. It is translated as CASSVSSHSSYNEQFF. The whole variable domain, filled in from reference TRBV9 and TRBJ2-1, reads DSGVTQTPKHLITATGQRVTLRCSPRSGDLSVYWYQQSLDQGLQFLIQYYNGEERAKGNILERFSAQQFPDLHSELNLSSLELGDSALYFCASSVSSHSSYNEQFFGPGTRLTVL.